This T cell receptor (beta chain) came from a study of T cell repertoires in cytomegalovirus infection. Turning to the study itself: Through public TCR beta signatures, both CMV infection and matching HLA type were indicated.

Note on this clonotype: The antigen remains undetermined.

Regarding the study as a whole: Accumulated public TCR beta family frequency recognized individuals carrying CMV together with the relevant HLA. CMV-specific TCR beta clonotypes restricted by HLA-C dominated the ex vivo response.

MiXCR, run by TCRdb on the reads, gives a single entry per CDR3 protein. The data show 200,000 to 300,000 distinct CDR3 sequences, 9% to 15% seen once. V was clipped by 0 bases and J by 2 bases, with 18 bases between them. The CDR3 is made up of 17 amino acids. CDR1 is DFQATT, CDR2 SNEGSKA, per germline (reference sequence). Sequenced sample: PBMCs. The TCR sequence derives from a human donor in good health (CMV status not recorded). Some clones in this sample may be carry-over from other donors' samples. This chain uses TRBV20-1 with TRBJ2-3, with D uncertain. CDR3 bases: TGCAGTGCTAGAGATTTCCGAGCCGGGCCCTTCACAGATACGCAGTATTTT. Translated: CSARDFRAGPFTDTQYF.